This TCR beta chain was recorded in a study of blood T cell repertoires in COVID-19. Study as a whole: Researchers got acute and convalescent COVID-19 samples from the United States, Italy and Spain. PBMCs, B-cell-depleted T cells, or T cells provided the cDNA or gDNA that made up the material.

In the original workflow: Reference gene primer amplification gave estimated nucleated cell counts. TCRdb's copy holds only in-frame clones and misses some; the assay was immunoSEQ multiplex PCR. D and trimming were read from the DNA, whereas the V and J calls and clone size are those reported in that table. There are over 250,000 clones in the sample; 85% occur only once, and 13% lies in the top ten. The germline V gene encodes CDR1 MRHNA and CDR2 SNTAGT. V lost 2 bases and J lost 4; bases outside the gene matches: 8. The length of the CDR3 is 16 residues. V is TRBV6-4 and J is TRBJ2-1; 7 bases agree with TRBD2. The receptor's source is a human donor in a cohort sampled during active COVID-19. The sequenced material came from peripheral blood. CDR3 in amino acids: CASSDSGVAGYNEQFF. DNA of the CDR3: TGTGCCAGCAGTGACAGTGGAGTAGCGGGTTACAATGAGCAGTTCTTC.